The 16 T cell receptor beta chains below all came from one sample that was sequenced in a study of T cells expressing NK-cell markers. TCRdb re-analyzed the 5' RACE reads; it lists each CDR3 protein once, without DNA. The sample has 150,000 to 200,000 distinct CDR3 sequences. What was sequenced was blood T cells: a sorted CD56 or NKG2C T cell subset, CD4+ or CD8+ T cells, or bulk PBMC T cells (not recorded which). These receptors all stem from a woman aged 18-70 years in good health.

CDR3 region: CASRSSGVHEQYF. The J gene is TRBJ2-7, the V gene TRBV6-2 or TRBV6-3. CDR3 length equals 13 residues. The germline CDR1 and CDR2 sequences are MNHEY and SVGEGT.

The chain couples TRBV6-1 to TRBJ2-3; TCRdb's D call, TRBD2, is unchecked because there is no DNA. Germline V gene lookup returns CDR1 MNHNS and CDR2 SASEGT. CDR3 size: 15 residues. CDR3: CASTAGGSSTDTQYF.

The chain links TRBV20-1 to TRBJ2-5; the D gene TCRdb calls, TRBD2, cannot be checked with no DNA. Germline V gene data show CDR1 as DFQATT and CDR2 as SNEGSKA (reference sequence). The CDR3 covers 13 residues. CDR3 sequence reads: CSASRTSMGTQYF.

This chain links TRBV9 with TRBJ2-1; no DNA is available, so the TRBD2 call from TCRdb remains unchecked. This CDR3 region has 15 residues. Germline CDR1 SGDLS, CDR2 YYNGEE. The CDR3 reads CASSAIAGVLNEQFF.

The J gene is TRBJ1-1, the V gene TRBV20-1; TCRdb proposes TRBD1, but this gene call is untestable without DNA. Germline V gene lookup returns CDR1 DFQATT and CDR2 SNEGSKA (reference sequence). The CDR3 has 15 residues. The CDR3 sequence is CSAPSRRGGNTEAFF.

V usage is TRBV5-1 and J usage is TRBJ2-6; there is no DNA to check the TCRdb D call of TRBD2. The CDR3 runs to 16 residues. CDR1 SGHRS and CDR2 YFSETQ come from the germline V gene. CDR3 sequence reads: CASSPGGGSGANVLTF.

The V call is TRBV2, the J call TRBJ1-4. The germline gives CDR1 SNHLY, CDR2 FYNNEI. This CDR3 region has 15 residues. The CDR3 protein is CASSEILPGDEKLFF.

The chain carries TRBV7-2 and TRBJ2-3; TCRdb selects TRBD2, and the lack of DNA leaves this call unchecked. The CDR3 is 16 residues long. The germline V gene has CDR1 SGHTA and CDR2 FQGNSA. The CDR3 loop is CASSLVSGGGGDTQYF.

The chain joins TRBV20-1 to TRBJ1-1. The CDR3 covers 14 residues. Germline lookup yields CDR1 DFQATT and CDR2 SNEGSKA (reference sequence). This CDR3 is CSAREGRSNTEAFF.

The CDR3 sequence is CASSGQGVTEAFF. The J gene is TRBJ1-1, the V gene TRBV7-3; TCRdb designates TRBD1, a call that cannot be tested without DNA. The germline V gene encodes CDR1 SGHTA and CDR2 FQGTGA. The CDR3 totals 13 residues.

The V and J genes are TRBV5-1 and TRBJ2-2; TCRdb returns TRBD1, unconfirmable since there is no DNA. This CDR3 region has 17 residues. Germline CDR1 reads SGHRS; CDR2 reads YFSETQ. CDR3 residues: CASSATGLKVLAGELFF.

The V and J genes are TRBV9 and TRBJ2-7. The germline V gene has CDR1 SGDLS and CDR2 YYNGEE. CDR3 length: 16 residues. The CDR3 reads CASSVGTAELSYEQYF.

This chain's CDR3 is CASSSRRQGESQPQHF. This chain uses TRBV6-5 with TRBJ1-5; there is no DNA to check the TCRdb D call of TRBD1. Germline CDR1 is MNHEY and CDR2 is SVGAGI. CDR3 size: 16 residues.

J is TRBJ2-7 and V is TRBV7-2. CDR1 is SGHTA and CDR2 is FQGNSA in the germline V gene. The CDR3 spans 12 residues. CDR3 in amino acids: CASSRSHYEQYF.

V gene TRBV4-2 combines with J gene TRBJ2-1; without DNA, the TCRdb call of TRBD2 cannot be checked. Germline V gene sequence: CDR1 LGHNA, CDR2 YNFKEQ. CDR3 length: 16 residues. The CDR3 reads CASSQGGQAGNNEQFF.

The chain employs TRBV5-1 and TRBJ2-3; TCRdb outputs TRBD1, but without DNA this stays unchecked. There are 15 residues in the CDR3. Germline-derived CDR1 and CDR2 are SGHRS and YFSETQ. The CDR3 spells CASSPGYSSTDTQYF.